The 25 T cell receptor beta chains below come from one sample, sequenced in a study of human T cells and chemical hapten exposure. Time point here: healthy volunteer bleed at 6 weeks. The template was total RNA from unfractionated whole blood. TCRdb passed the RACE reads through MiXCR, listing each CDR3 protein once. The sample lists approximately 59,000 distinct CDR3 sequences; about 6% were seen once. Source material: whole blood. Every receptor here comes from a female donor in good health. Some clones in this sample may be carry-over from other donors' samples.

The CDR3 loop is CASSYSLAGEGYF. CDR3 nucleotides: TGTGCCAGCAGTTACTCCCTAGCGGGAGAGGGGTACTTC. The rearrangement uses TRBV6-5 and TRBJ2-7; 10 bases line up with TRBD2. Per germline, CDR1 MNHEY and CDR2 SVGAGI. Losses at the gene ends were 0 bases for V and 12 bases for J; bases not matched to a gene: 5. The CDR3 loop spans 13 amino acids.

Remarks on this clonotype: A clone one base away is much larger, so this may be a read error. The V call is TRBV25-1, the J call TRBJ1-2, with D tentatively TRBD1 (5 bases). The CDR3 has 13 residues. Germline V gene data show CDR1 as MGHDK and CDR2 as SYGVNS. CDR3 protein: CTSSEGSGYGYTF. Written as DNA, the CDR3 is TGTACCAGCAGTGAGGGTTCAGGGTATGGCTACACCTTC.

This clonotype was seen at least ten times. The genes are TRBV20-1 and TRBJ2-2; D remains ambiguous. This CDR3 is 15 amino acids long. Germline V gene sequence: CDR1 DFQATT, CDR2 SNEGSKA (reference sequence). The V gene lost 0 bases and the J gene lost 3 bases, with 11 bases spanning the gap. CDR3 nucleotide sequence: TGCAGTGCTAGAGATCAAGGGCTTGACACCGGGGAGCTGTTTTTT. Its translation: CSARDQGLDTGELFF.

This clonotype was detected ten times or more. This rearrangement joins TRBV6-5 to TRBJ1-1; perhaps TRBD1 as D (6 bases). The CDR3 runs 14 residues. Trimming stripped 2 bases from V and 4 bases from J, with 11 bases between. Germline V gives CDR1 MNHEY, CDR2 SVGAGI. CDR3 residues: CASSYAGATTEAFF. CDR3 nucleotides: TGTGCCAGCAGTTACGCAGGGGCGACCACTGAAGCTTTCTTT.

This sequence joins TRBV20-1 and TRBJ2-3; either TRBD1 or TRBD2 may supply D (5 bases each). V was shortened by 1 base and J by 4 bases, with 9 bases between the two germline ends. There are 13 residues in the CDR3. Germline V gene lookup returns CDR1 DFQATT and CDR2 SNEGSKA (reference sequence). Written as DNA, the CDR3 is TGCAGTGCTAGAGCGACGGGGCCAGATACGCAGTATTTT. Residues: CSARATGPDTQYF.

This clonotype was recorded a few times. The chain employs TRBV29-1 and TRBJ2-5; 9 positions match TRBD2. The ends lost 5 bases at V and 1 base at J; junction bases unmatched: 5. Germline V gene lookup returns CDR1 SQVTM and CDR2 ANQGSEA. This CDR3 region has 14 residues. The chain's CDR3 is CSVTGTSSQETQYF. The CDR3 nucleotides are TGCAGCGTTACAGGGACTAGCAGCCAAGAGACCCAGTACTTC.

This clonotype came up many times. The chain combines TRBV7-6 with TRBJ2-3; 7 bases map to TRBD2. CDR3 length: 16 residues. Germline assignment: CDR1 SGHVS and CDR2 FNYEAQ. The junction had 9 bases not matched to a gene; V was cut back by 1 base and J by 5 bases. The CDR3: CASSLDERGLGDTQYF. The CDR3 bases are TGTGCCAGCAGCTTAGACGAGCGGGGATTAGGAGATACGCAGTATTTT. Combining the CDR3 with reference TRBV7-6 and TRBJ2-3 gives the whole variable domain GAGVSQSPRYKVTKRGQDVALRCDPISGHVSLYWYRQALGQGPEFLTYFNYEAQQDKSGLPNDRFSAERPEGSISTLTIQRTEQRDSAMYRCASSLDERGLGDTQYFGPGTRLTVL.

This clonotype appeared many times. The rearrangement links TRBV2 to TRBJ2-3, with a possible D match to TRBD2 (5 bases). There are 13 residues in the CDR3. V dropped 7 bases and J dropped 4 bases, with 12 bases sitting between them. From germline, CDR1 is SNHLY and CDR2 FYNNEI. CDR3 region: CASKGSGADTQYF. CDR3 DNA: TGTGCCAGCAAAGGGAGCGGCGCAGATACGCAGTATTTT.

A few counts support this clonotype. The chain combines TRBV12-3 or TRBV12-4 with TRBJ2-5; a weak D match, TRBD2 (5 bases). V lost 10 bases and J 2 bases, leaving 17 bases between the germline ends. The CDR3 loop spans 14 amino acids. The CDR3 DNA is TGTGCCACTGACTCTCTAGGAGGACAAGAGACCCAGTACTTC. Its protein is CATDSLGGQETQYF.

This clonotype was detected many times. This chain links TRBV28 with TRBJ2-4, with D possibly TRBD2 on 6 matching bases. The V and J ends lost 8 bases and 0 bases respectively, with 14 bases between them. This CDR3 region has 15 residues. Germline CDR1 reads MDHEN; CDR2 reads SYDVKM. CDR3 amino acids: CASRNSGLAKNIQYF. For the CDR3, the DNA is TGTGCCAGCCGTAATAGCGGCCTAGCCAAAAACATTCAGTACTTC.

The sample holds a few counts of this clonotype. V is TRBV9 and J is TRBJ1-6; D gene ambiguous. Trimming cost V 3 bases and J 4 bases, with 17 bases left between them. Per the germline V gene, CDR1 is SGDLS and CDR2 is YYNGEE. The CDR3 has 17 amino acids. The CDR3 sequence is CASSATATMRYNSPLHF. As DNA, the CDR3 is TGTGCCAGCAGCGCCACCGCTACAATGAGGTATAATTCACCCCTCCACTTT.

This chain joins TRBV3-1 and TRBJ1-1; TRBD1 might be the D (5 bases). CDR3 length equals 14 residues. The germline V gene encodes CDR1 LGHDT and CDR2 YNNKEL (reference sequence). Trimming removed 3 bases at V and 3 bases at J, with 11 bases between. CDR3 bases: TGTGCCAGCAGCCATCTACCGGGGGACACTGAAGCTTTCTTT. Translation gives CASSHLPGDTEAFF.

This clonotype was detected ten times or more. The chain has TRBV6-2 or TRBV6-3 and TRBJ2-7, with 7 positions matching TRBD1. Trimming cost V 5 bases and J 3 bases; bases outside gene matches: 10. This CDR3 has 15 amino acids. Germline CDR1 and CDR2: MNHEY and SVGEGT. CDR3 in amino acids: CASSLDRAFYYEQYF. Here the CDR3 DNA reads TGTGCCAGCAGTCTCGACAGGGCATTTTACTACGAGCAGTACTTC.

This clonotype was detected many times. The V gene is TRBV4-3, the J gene TRBJ2-5; 7 bases line up with TRBD1. The V gene's germline CDR1 is LGHNA and CDR2 YSLEER. J gave up 5 bases and V 0 bases, and 6 bases lay outside the gene matches. The CDR3 consists of 15 residues. CDR3 nucleotides: TGCGCCAGCAGCCAAGATCCCGACAGGGCTGAGACCCAGTACTTC. As protein: CASSQDPDRAETQYF.

The rearrangement uses TRBV5-1 and TRBJ2-3, with 14 bases matching TRBD2. Trimming cost V 6 bases and J 5 bases; bases outside gene matches: 11. CDR1 is SGHRS and CDR2 is YFSETQ in the germline V gene. The CDR3 has 17 amino acids. The CDR3 sequence: CASISGTSGRAKDTQYF. The CDR3 DNA follows: TGCGCCAGCATCTCCGGGACTAGCGGGAGAGCGAAAGATACGCAGTATTTT. Complete variable domain (other parts from reference TRBV5-1 and TRBJ2-3): KAGVTQTPRYLIKTRGQQVTLSCSPISGHRSVSWYQQTPGQGLQFLFEYFSETQRNKGNFPGRFSGRQFSNSRSEMNVSTLELGDSALYLCASISGTSGRAKDTQYFGPGTRLTVL.

This clonotype was detected ten times or more. V is TRBV20-1 and J is TRBJ1-1; D is unresolved. Deletions cut 2 bases from V and 3 bases from J, with 16 bases between. There are 15 residues in the CDR3. Germline V gives CDR1 DFQATT, CDR2 SNEGSKA (reference sequence). The CDR3 region is CSARKTPGADTEAFF. CDR3 bases: TGCAGTGCTAGAAAAACCCCTGGAGCTGACACTGAAGCTTTCTTT.

The CDR3: CASSPGLVETQYF. The CDR3 coding sequence is TGTGCCAGCAGCCCGGGACTAGTTGAAACCCAGTACTTC. The chain uses TRBV7-8 and TRBJ2-5; 8 positions match TRBD2. V trimming: 5 bases; J trimming: 8 bases; junction bases outside the gene matches: 7. Germline V gives CDR1 SGHVS, CDR2 FQNEAQ. The CDR3 loop spans 13 amino acids. Using reference TRBV7-8 and TRBJ2-5 for the parts outside the CDR3, the full variable domain is GAGVSQSPRYKVAKRGQDVALRCDPISGHVSLFWYQQALGQGPEFLTYFQNEAQLDKSGLPSDRFFAERPEGSVSTLKIQRTQQEDSAVYLCASSPGLVETQYFGPGTRLLVL.

The table lists this clonotype with many counts. V is TRBV6-1 and J is TRBJ2-3; D not resolved. V was cut by 10 bases and J by 4 bases, with 12 bases left in between. The CDR3 has 12 amino acids. CDR1 MNHNS and CDR2 SASEGT come from the germline V gene. The CDR3 loop is CATYPESDTQYF. CDR3 coding DNA: TGTGCCACCTACCCCGAGTCAGATACGCAGTATTTT.

This clonotype was seen a handful of times. The chain uses TRBV2 and TRBJ2-3; 8 bases line up with TRBD1. The CDR3 spans 15 residues. Germline-derived CDR1 and CDR2 are SNHLY and FYNNEI. V lost 10 bases and J lost 3; bases outside the gene matches: 12. The CDR3 protein is CAKRTPRGPTDTQYF. The CDR3 DNA is TGTGCCAAAAGGACACCCAGGGGGCCAACAGATACGCAGTATTTT.

This clonotype has a count of ten or more. The chain has TRBV18 and TRBJ2-3; no reliable D call. The CDR3 is 13 amino acids. Germline V gives CDR1 KGHSH, CDR2 LQKENI. V was cut by 6 bases and J by 3 bases, with 10 bases left in between. CDR3 in amino acids: CASSPRPTDTQYF. Here the CDR3 DNA reads TGTGCCAGCTCTCCCCGACCGACAGATACGCAGTATTTT. Combining the CDR3 with reference TRBV18 and TRBJ2-3 gives the whole variable domain NAGVMQNPRHLVRRRGQEARLRCSPMKGHSHVYWYRQLPEEGLKFMVYLQKENIIDESGMPKERFSAEFPKEGPSILRIQQVVRGDSAAYFCASSPRPTDTQYFGPGTRLTVL.

This clonotype was observed at least ten times. The chain couples TRBV28 to TRBJ1-1; 7 nucleotides line up with TRBD1. V trimming: 11 bases; J trimming: 4 bases; junction bases outside the gene matches: 13. From germline, CDR1 is MDHEN and CDR2 SYDVKM. The CDR3 sequence is 14 residues long. The CDR3 is CASQQGRGSTEAFF. The CDR3 DNA follows: TGTGCCTCCCAACAGGGGCGGGGTAGCACTGAAGCTTTCTTT.

The sample holds a few counts of this clonotype. The gene calls are TRBV2 and TRBJ2-1; 8 nucleotides match TRBD1. The CDR3 has 14 amino acids. Looked up from germline, CDR1 is SNHLY and CDR2 is FYNNEI. Trimming took 6 bases from V and 2 from J; bases not matched to a gene: 3. CDR3 region: CASRGQGAYNEQFF. The CDR3 DNA reads TGTGCCAGCAGAGGACAGGGCGCCTACAATGAGCAGTTCTTC. Filled out from reference TRBV2 and TRBJ2-1, the complete variable domain reads EPEVTQTPSHQVTQMGQEVILRCVPISNHLYFYWYRQILGQKVEFLVSFYNNEISEKSEIFDDQFSVERPDGSNFTLKIRSTKLEDSAMYFCASRGQGAYNEQFFGPGTRLTVL.

This clonotype has at least ten counts. This chain uses TRBV5-1 with TRBJ2-1; 9 positions agree with TRBD2. The junction had 12 bases not matched to a gene; V was cut back by 4 bases and J by 10 bases. Germline-derived CDR1 and CDR2 are SGHRS and YFSETQ. The CDR3 is made up of 15 amino acids. The DNA of the CDR3 is TGCGCCAGCAGCCCCCGGACTAGCGTCGGTCGGGAGCAGTTCTTC. It specifies CASSPRTSVGREQFF.

This clonotype was picked up many times. This chain uses TRBV11-2 with TRBJ2-7; D is possibly TRBD1 or TRBD2 (5 bases each). V dropped 4 bases and J dropped 0 bases, with 13 bases sitting between them. The CDR3 has 15 residues. CDR1 and CDR2 from the germline V gene are SGHAT and FQNNGV. CDR3 in amino acids: CASSSTGTASYEQYF. The CDR3 region has the DNA TGTGCCAGCAGCTCAACCGGGACCGCCTCCTACGAGCAGTACTTC.

This clonotype was counted a few times. This chain joins TRBV6-2 or TRBV6-3 and TRBJ2-3; a weak D match, TRBD2 (6 bases). V shed 10 bases and J shed 3 bases, with 20 bases lying between them. In germline, CDR1 is MNHEY, CDR2 SVGEGT. The CDR3 length is 15 residues. The CDR3 loop reads CATGPIGSGTDTQYF. In nucleotides, the CDR3 is TGTGCCACTGGGCCGATCGGGAGTGGTACAGATACGCAGTATTTT.